This TCR beta chain was identified during a study of T cell changes during pregnancy in multiple sclerosis. The CDR3 length is 15 residues. The ends lost 3 bases at V and 4 bases at J; junction bases unmatched: 7. Germline V CDR1 and CDR2: SGHTA, FQGNSA. The data were produced by immunoSEQ multiplex PCR, yet TCRdb's version contains in-frame clones alone and is incomplete. This table has fewer than 70,000 clones, more than 75% appearing once. The sequencing used peripheral blood, collected in the third trimester of pregnancy. The genes are TRBV7-2 and TRBJ1-2; 8 bases agree with TRBD1. The receptor was derived from a female donor with multiple sclerosis, enrolled in a pregnancy study. Here the CDR3 reads CASSLEGQARYGYTF. DNA for the CDR3: TGTGCCAGCAGCTTGGAGGGACAGGCCCGCTATGGCTACACCTTC.